A single sample is the source of the 25 T cell receptor beta chains below, sequenced in a study of cytomegalovirus exposure and HLA in healthy donors (dated by TCRdb to the late 2010s). Library prep was done by the immunoSEQ multiplex PCR assay. For the multiplex PCR, a mixture combining 60 forward primers for TCR Vbeta segments and 13 reverse primers for TCR Jbeta segments was used. TCRdb stores this immuneACCESS table with in-frame sequences only. Part of the clones is absent; in the studies checked, under half of the shortfall reflects unresolved V genes, and no reason is known for the rest. Here the sample has tens of thousands of clones; roughly 9.1% occur a single time. The ten largest clones take up approximately 25% of the sample. The sequencing sample was made of PBMCs. These receptors all come from a man in his sixties in good health and CMV-seropositive.

The chain is built from TRBV10-3 and TRBJ2-5, with TRBD1 matching 7 bases. The CDR3 sequence is 13 residues long. Germline CDR1 is ENHRY and CDR2 is SYGVKD. V shed 6 bases and J 2 bases; nucleotides not matched to a gene: 3. DNA of the CDR3: TGTGCCATCAGCCTGGGACAGCAAGAGACCCAGTACTTC. It encodes CAISLGQQETQYF.

The rearrangement uses TRBV9 and TRBJ2-7; 9 bases fit TRBD2. Trimming at V came to 0 bases and at J to 3 bases, leaving 4 bases not matched to a gene. Per the germline V gene, CDR1 is SGDLS and CDR2 is YYNGEE. The CDR3 spans 15 residues. The CDR3, as DNA: TGTGCCAGCAGCGTAGAAGAGCGGGAGGTCTACGAGCAGTACTTC. Its protein product is CASSVEEREVYEQYF.

Only a few counts were recorded for this clone. V is TRBV7-2 and J is TRBJ2-3; 14 nucleotides match TRBD2. This CDR3 has 18 residues. V was pared by 5 bases and J by 2 bases, with 9 bases of the junction left unmatched. CDR1 and CDR2 from the germline V gene are SGHTA and FQGNSA. CDR3: CASSQNPGLAGVTDTQYF. In DNA, the CDR3 is TGTGCCAGCAGCCAGAATCCGGGACTAGCGGGAGTCACAGATACGCAGTATTTT. The variable domain in full, completed from reference TRBV7-2 and TRBJ2-3, reads GAGVSQSPSNKVTEKGKDVELRCDPISGHTALYWYRQSLGQGLEFLIYFQGNSAPDKSGLPSDRFSAERTGGSVSTLTIQRTQQEDSAVYLCASSQNPGLAGVTDTQYFGPGTRLTVL.

The rearrangement uses TRBV19 and TRBJ2-3; tentative D call: TRBD2 (6 bases). V lost 5 bases and J 10 bases, leaving 10 bases between the germline ends. The CDR3 consists of 11 residues. Germline V gives CDR1 LNHDA, CDR2 SQIVND (reference sequence). The CDR3 is CASSGGTAQYF. For the CDR3, the DNA is TGTGCCAGTAGTGGAGGGACGGCGCAGTATTTT.

The rearrangement links TRBV29-1 to TRBJ2-1; the match to TRBD2 covers 8 bases. The trim removed 7 bases at V and 10 bases at J, leaving 9 bases unmatched. The V gene's germline CDR1 is SQVTM and CDR2 ANQGSEA. The CDR3 totals 12 residues. The CDR3 spells CSAGGGPQEQFF. CDR3 DNA: TGCAGCGCCGGGGGGGGTCCGCAGGAGCAGTTCTTC.

The chain joins TRBV18 to TRBJ1-5; no reliable D call. V was trimmed by 4 bases and J by 6 bases, leaving 13 bases between them. The CDR3 loop spans 14 amino acids. The germline V gene encodes CDR1 KGHSH and CDR2 LQKENI. The chain's CDR3 is CASSLGVSGQPQHF. DNA of the CDR3: TGTGCCAGCTCACTCGGGGTAAGCGGTCAGCCCCAGCATTTT.

This clone was observed a handful of times. The gene calls are TRBV5-8 and TRBJ2-1, with TRBD2 matching 15 bases. V lost 3 bases, J lost 7 bases, and 2 bases stayed unmatched. The CDR3 extends over 15 amino acids. The germline CDR1 and CDR2 sequences are SGHTS and YDEGEE. The DNA for the CDR3 is TGTGCCAGCAGCTCGGGACTAGCGGGAGGAAATGAGCAGTTCTTC. Its protein is CASSSGLAGGNEQFF.

This clone was detected a few times. The chain combines TRBV10-1 with TRBJ2-5; 8 positions agree with TRBD2. There are 23 residues in the CDR3. The trim removed 7 bases at V and 5 bases at J, leaving 36 bases unmatched. The germline gives CDR1 WNHNN, CDR2 SYGVQD (reference sequence). The CDR3 loop is CASTPRSGGKFFLGGKAWETQYF. The CDR3 DNA is TGCGCCAGCACCCCCAGAAGCGGGGGTAAGTTTTTTTTAGGGGGTAAGGCGTGGGAGACCCAGTACTTC.

Only a few counts were recorded for this clone. The rearrangement links TRBV7-9 to TRBJ1-1; D is unresolved. Germline CDR1 and CDR2: SEHNR and FQNEAQ (reference sequence). This CDR3 is 13 amino acids long. Between the trimmed V and J ends, which lost 6 bases and 4 bases, there was a span of 12 bases. Here the CDR3 reads CASRQISGTEAFF. Here the CDR3 DNA reads TGTGCCAGCAGGCAGATCTCGGGCACTGAAGCTTTCTTT.

Here the CDR3 DNA reads TGTGCCAGCAGTCAAGACCCAGGGGCAAATCAGCCCCAGCATTTT. It encodes CASSQDPGANQPQHF. J is TRBJ1-5 and V is TRBV6-5; D is possibly TRBD1 (6 bases). The CDR3 consists of 15 residues. Deletions cut 5 bases from V and 4 bases from J, with 15 bases between. Germline values: CDR1 MNHEY, CDR2 SVGAGI.

This sequence joins TRBV28 and TRBJ2-1; TRBD1 matches 8 bases. This CDR3 has 14 residues. Unmatched junction bases numbered 7, after V lost 8 bases and J lost 4 bases. Germline V gene data show CDR1 as MDHEN and CDR2 as SYDVKM. This chain's CDR3 is CASDPGQEYNEQFF. The CDR3 DNA sequence: TGTGCCAGCGATCCGGGACAGGAATACAATGAGCAGTTCTTC.

This rearrangement joins TRBV7-8 to TRBJ1-5; D remains ambiguous. V lost 1 base and J 0 bases, leaving 10 bases between the germline ends. This CDR3 region has 16 residues. Looked up from germline, CDR1 is SGHVS and CDR2 is FQNEAQ. CDR3: CASSLEGGISNQPQHF. CDR3 bases: TGTGCCAGCAGCTTAGAGGGCGGGATTAGCAATCAGCCCCAGCATTTT.

This chain links TRBV15 with TRBJ2-7; unclear D gene. The germline V gene encodes CDR1 LNHNV and CDR2 YYDKDF (reference sequence). V was clipped by 0 bases and J by 5 bases, with 11 bases between them. The CDR3 sequence is 14 residues long. The CDR3 reads CATSREFPQDEQYF. CDR3 sequence (DNA): TGTGCCACCAGCAGAGAGTTCCCTCAGGACGAGCAGTACTTC.

The V gene is TRBV5-4, the J gene TRBJ2-5; D remains ambiguous. V was trimmed by 1 base and J by 5 bases, leaving 12 bases between them. Germline CDR1 is SGHNT and CDR2 is YYREEE (reference sequence). The CDR3 length is 14 residues. The CDR3 reads CASSLLSPGETQYF. The DNA of the CDR3 is TGTGCCAGCAGCTTGTTATCCCCCGGGGAGACCCAGTACTTC.

The genes are TRBV4-1 and TRBJ1-1, with 7 bases matching TRBD1. The germline V gene has CDR1 MGHRA and CDR2 YSYEKL. The ends lost 4 bases at V and 1 base at J; junction bases unmatched: 9. There are 16 residues in the CDR3. This chain's CDR3 is CASSPSRRQGNTEAFF. CDR3 bases: TGCGCCAGCAGCCCAAGTAGGAGACAGGGGAACACTGAAGCTTTCTTT.

This clone was observed a handful of times. The chain recombines TRBV28 with TRBJ2-7, with D possibly TRBD2 on 5 matching bases. The CDR3 spans 13 residues. Germline V gene lookup returns CDR1 MDHEN and CDR2 SYDVKM. Trimming left V 2 bases short and J 7 bases short, with 12 bases between. Here the CDR3 DNA reads TGTGCCAGCAGTTTAGGAGGTGTGAGGGAGCAGTACTTC. This encodes CASSLGGVREQYF.

The chain links TRBV4-1 to TRBJ1-5; D remains unclear. The CDR3 runs to 15 residues. The germline V gene has CDR1 MGHRA and CDR2 YSYEKL. Trimming stripped 0 bases from V and 6 bases from J, with 12 bases between. The CDR3 protein is CASSQDLTGSQPQHF. CDR3 DNA sequence: TGCGCCAGCAGCCAAGATTTAACGGGAAGTCAGCCCCAGCATTTT.

The chain carries TRBV27 and TRBJ2-5; 7 nucleotides agree with TRBD2. CDR3 length: 11 amino acids. The V segment lost 4 bases and the J segment 9 bases; nucleotides outside the gene matches: 2. CDR1 and CDR2 (germline): MNHEY, SMNVEV (reference sequence). Here the CDR3 reads CASSSAGAQYF. For the CDR3, the DNA is TGTGCCAGCAGTTCGGCGGGGGCCCAGTACTTC.

In its sample, this clone was seen a few times. This chain uses TRBV7-9 with TRBJ1-2; possibly TRBD1 for D (5 bases). Looked up from germline, CDR1 is SEHNR and CDR2 is FQNEAQ (reference sequence). V shed 5 bases and J shed 6 bases, with 19 bases lying between them. This CDR3 has 15 amino acids. The chain's CDR3 is CASSRSDSIRNGYTF. CDR3 in DNA: TGTGCCAGCAGCCGCTCCGACAGTATTCGGAATGGCTACACCTTC. Together with reference TRBV7-9 and TRBJ1-2, the CDR3 gives the full variable domain: DTGVSQNPRHKITKRGQNVTFRCDPISEHNRLYWYRQTLGQGPEFLTYFQNEAQLEKSRLLSDRFSAERPKGSFSTLEIQRTEQGDSAMYLCASSRSDSIRNGYTFGSGTRLTVV.

A few counts support this clone. V gene TRBV2 combines with J gene TRBJ2-5; maybe TRBD1 (6 bases). V shed 3 bases and J shed 4 bases, with 12 bases lying between them. The CDR3 runs to 14 residues. Germline V gene sequence: CDR1 SNHLY, CDR2 FYNNEI. This CDR3 is CASSEVGAPETQYF. Here the CDR3 DNA reads TGTGCCAGCAGTGAGGTGGGGGCCCCAGAGACCCAGTACTTC.

This chain connects TRBV6-1 to TRBJ2-2; D is uncertain. The germline gives CDR1 MNHNS, CDR2 SASEGT. The V end was cut by 1 base, the J end by 4 bases, with 4 bases between. The CDR3 spans 13 residues. The CDR3 region has the DNA TGTGCCAGCAGTGAAGGGAGCACCGGGGAGCTGTTTTTT. Encoded protein: CASSEGSTGELFF.

The rearrangement joins TRBV2 to TRBJ1-5; 7 nucleotides match TRBD1. The CDR3 spans 15 residues. The trim removed 6 bases at V and 5 bases at J, leaving 10 bases unmatched. Germline lookup yields CDR1 SNHLY and CDR2 FYNNEI. The CDR3, as DNA: TGTGCCAGCAGGTGGAACAGGGGCAATGATCAGCCCCAGCATTTT. It translates to CASRWNRGNDQPQHF.

This clone has a handful of counts. V gene TRBV10-1 combines with J gene TRBJ1-2; D perhaps matches TRBD1 (5 bases). The CDR3 runs 13 residues. V dropped 5 bases and J dropped 2 bases, with 9 bases sitting between them. Germline CDR1 reads WNHNN; CDR2 reads SYGVQD (reference sequence). CDR3 in amino acids: CASSMTANYGYTF. The CDR3 region has the DNA TGCGCCAGCAGTATGACAGCCAACTATGGCTACACCTTC.

V usage is TRBV5-4 and J usage is TRBJ2-5, with D perhaps TRBD1 (5 bases). Deletions cut 2 bases from V and 2 bases from J, with 13 bases between. Per germline, CDR1 SGHNT and CDR2 YYREEE (reference sequence). The CDR3 runs 15 residues. The CDR3 sequence is CASSLKGHLQETQYF. In DNA form, the CDR3 reads TGTGCCAGCAGCTTAAAAGGACACCTGCAAGAGACCCAGTACTTC.

The chain carries TRBV9 and TRBJ2-3, with D unresolved. Germline values: CDR1 SGDLS, CDR2 YYNGEE. Trimming stripped 0 bases from V and 0 bases from J, with 5 bases between. The CDR3 is 14 residues long. In DNA form, the CDR3 reads TGTGCCAGCAGCGTAGGCTATAGCACAGATACGCAGTATTTT. This gives the protein CASSVGYSTDTQYF.